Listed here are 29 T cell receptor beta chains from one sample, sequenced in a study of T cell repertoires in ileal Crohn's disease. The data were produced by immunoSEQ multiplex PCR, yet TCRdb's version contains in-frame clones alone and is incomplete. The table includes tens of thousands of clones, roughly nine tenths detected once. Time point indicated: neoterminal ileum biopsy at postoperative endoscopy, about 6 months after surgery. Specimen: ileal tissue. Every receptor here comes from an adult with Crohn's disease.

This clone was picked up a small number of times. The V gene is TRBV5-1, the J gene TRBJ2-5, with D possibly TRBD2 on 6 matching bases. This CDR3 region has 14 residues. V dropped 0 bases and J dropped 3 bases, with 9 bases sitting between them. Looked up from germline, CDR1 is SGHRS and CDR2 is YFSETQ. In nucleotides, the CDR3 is TGCGCCAGCAGCTTGGTCCGCGGGGAAGAGACCCAGTACTTC. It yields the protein CASSLVRGEETQYF.

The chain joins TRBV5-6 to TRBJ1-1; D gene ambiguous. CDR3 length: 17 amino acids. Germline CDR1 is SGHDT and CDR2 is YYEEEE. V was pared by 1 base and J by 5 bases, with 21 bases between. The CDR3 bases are TGTGCCAGCAGCTTGTATGTACAGTTCAAATCGGAAACTGAAGCTTTCTTT. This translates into CASSLYVQFKSETEAFF.

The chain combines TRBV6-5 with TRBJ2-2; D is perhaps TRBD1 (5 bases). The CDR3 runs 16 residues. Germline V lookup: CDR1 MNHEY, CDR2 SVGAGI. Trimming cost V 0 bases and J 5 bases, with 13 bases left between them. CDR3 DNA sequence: TGTGCCAGCAGTTACTCGTTTACAGGTCCTACCGGGGAGCTGTTTTTT. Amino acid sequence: CASSYSFTGPTGELFF.

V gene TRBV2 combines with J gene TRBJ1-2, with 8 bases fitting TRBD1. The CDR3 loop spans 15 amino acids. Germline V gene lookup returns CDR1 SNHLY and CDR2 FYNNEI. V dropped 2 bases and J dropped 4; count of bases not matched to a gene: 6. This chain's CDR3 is CASSESQGALYGYTF. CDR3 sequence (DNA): TGTGCCAGCAGTGAATCGCAGGGGGCTCTCTATGGCTACACCTTC.

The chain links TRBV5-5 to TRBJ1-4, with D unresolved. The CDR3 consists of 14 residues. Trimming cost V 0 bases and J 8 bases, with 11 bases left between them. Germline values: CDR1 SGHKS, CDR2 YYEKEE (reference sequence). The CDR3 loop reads CASSLGFAGEKLFF. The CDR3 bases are TGTGCCAGCAGCTTGGGGTTCGCAGGCGAAAAACTGTTTTTT.

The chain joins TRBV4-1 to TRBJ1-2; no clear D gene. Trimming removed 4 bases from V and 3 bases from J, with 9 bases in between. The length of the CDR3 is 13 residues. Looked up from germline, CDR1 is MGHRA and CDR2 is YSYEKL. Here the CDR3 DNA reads TGCGCCAGCAGCCTCCGTCCGGACTATGGCTACACCTTC. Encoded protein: CASSLRPDYGYTF.

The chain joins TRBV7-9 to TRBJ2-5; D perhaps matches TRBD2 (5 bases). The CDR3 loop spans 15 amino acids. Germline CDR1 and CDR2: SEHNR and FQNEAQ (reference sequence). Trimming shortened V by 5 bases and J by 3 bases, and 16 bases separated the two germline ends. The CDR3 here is CASSPRAGKEETQYF. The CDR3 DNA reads TGTGCCAGCAGCCCAAGGGCGGGTAAAGAAGAGACCCAGTACTTC.

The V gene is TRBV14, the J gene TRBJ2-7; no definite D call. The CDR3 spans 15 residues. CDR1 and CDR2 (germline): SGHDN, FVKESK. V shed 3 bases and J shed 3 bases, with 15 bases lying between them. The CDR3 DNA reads TGTGCCAGCAGCCATGGGCCACCAACCTTCTACGAGCAGTACTTC. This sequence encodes CASSHGPPTFYEQYF. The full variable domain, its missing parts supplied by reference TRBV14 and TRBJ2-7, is EAGVTQFPSHSVIEKGQTVTLRCDPISGHDNLYWYRRVMGKEIKFLLHFVKESKQDESGMPNNRFLAERTGGTYSTLKVQPAELEDSGVYFCASSHGPPTFYEQYFGPGTRLTVT.

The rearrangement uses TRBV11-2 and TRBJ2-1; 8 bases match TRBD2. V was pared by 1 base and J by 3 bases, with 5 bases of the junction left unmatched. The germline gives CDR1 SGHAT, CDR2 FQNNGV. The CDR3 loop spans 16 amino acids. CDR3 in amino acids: CASSLVPAGVYNEQFF. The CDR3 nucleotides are TGTGCCAGCAGCTTAGTCCCAGCGGGGGTCTACAATGAGCAGTTCTTC. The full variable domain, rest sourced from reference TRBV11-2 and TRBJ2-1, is EAGVAQSPRYKIIEKRQSVAFWCNPISGHATLYWYQQILGQGPKLLIQFQNNGVVDDSQLPKDRFSAERLKGVDSTLKIQPAKLEDSAVYLCASSLVPAGVYNEQFFGPGTRLTVL.

CDR3 in amino acids: CASSLGTGAEAFF. DNA for the CDR3: TGTGCCAGCAGCCTCGGGACAGGGGCTGAAGCTTTCTTT. The chain combines TRBV7-9 with TRBJ1-1; 10 bases line up with TRBD1. Germline V lookup: CDR1 SEHNR, CDR2 FQNEAQ (reference sequence). The V gene end was trimmed by 5 bases and the J gene end by 6 bases; junction bases not matched to a gene: 3. The CDR3 sequence is 13 residues long.

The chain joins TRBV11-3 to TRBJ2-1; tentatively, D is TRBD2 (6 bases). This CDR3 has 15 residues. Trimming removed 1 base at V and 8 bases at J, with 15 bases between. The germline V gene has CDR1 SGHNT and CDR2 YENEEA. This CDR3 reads CASSLGGGIDHEQFF. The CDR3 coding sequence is TGTGCCAGCAGCTTAGGTGGGGGGATTGATCATGAGCAGTTCTTC.

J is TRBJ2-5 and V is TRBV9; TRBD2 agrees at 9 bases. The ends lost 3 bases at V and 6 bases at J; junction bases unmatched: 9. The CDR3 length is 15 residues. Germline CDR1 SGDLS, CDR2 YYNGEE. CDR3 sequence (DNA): TGTGCCAGCAGCGCGGCGGCGGGAGGGCCTCAGACCCAGTACTTC. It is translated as CASSAAAGGPQTQYF.

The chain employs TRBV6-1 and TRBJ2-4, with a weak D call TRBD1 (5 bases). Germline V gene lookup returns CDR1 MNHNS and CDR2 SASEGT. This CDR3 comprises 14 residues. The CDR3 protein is CAIQHLFREDIQYF. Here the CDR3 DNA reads TGTGCTATCCAGCATCTTTTCAGGGAAGACATTCAGTACTTC.

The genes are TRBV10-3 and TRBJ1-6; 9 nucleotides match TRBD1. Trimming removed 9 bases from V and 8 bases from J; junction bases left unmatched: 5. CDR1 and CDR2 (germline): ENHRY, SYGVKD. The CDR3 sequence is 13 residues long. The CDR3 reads CAIGTGNDSPLHF. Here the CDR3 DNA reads TGTGCCATAGGGACAGGGAACGATTCACCCCTCCACTTT.

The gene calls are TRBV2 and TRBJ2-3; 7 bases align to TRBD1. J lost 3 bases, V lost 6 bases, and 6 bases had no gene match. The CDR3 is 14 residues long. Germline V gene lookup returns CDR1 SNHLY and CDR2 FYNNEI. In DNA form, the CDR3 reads TGTGCCAGCAGCAACAGGGGTGGGACAGATACGCAGTATTTT. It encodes CASSNRGGTDTQYF.

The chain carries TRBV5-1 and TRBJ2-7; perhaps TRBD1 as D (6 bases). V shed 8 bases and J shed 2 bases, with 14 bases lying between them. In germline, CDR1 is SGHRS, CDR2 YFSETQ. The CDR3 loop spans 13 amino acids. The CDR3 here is CARIQGSPYEQYV. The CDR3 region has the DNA TGCGCCAGGATACAGGGTAGCCCCTACGAGCAGTACGTC.

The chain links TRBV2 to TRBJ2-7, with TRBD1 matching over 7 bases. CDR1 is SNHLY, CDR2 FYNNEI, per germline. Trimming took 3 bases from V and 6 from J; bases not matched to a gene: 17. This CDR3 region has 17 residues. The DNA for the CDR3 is TGTGCCAGCAGTGACACGGGAAATGACAGGGCGGTGGGCGAGCAGTACGTC. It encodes CASSDTGNDRAVGEQYV.

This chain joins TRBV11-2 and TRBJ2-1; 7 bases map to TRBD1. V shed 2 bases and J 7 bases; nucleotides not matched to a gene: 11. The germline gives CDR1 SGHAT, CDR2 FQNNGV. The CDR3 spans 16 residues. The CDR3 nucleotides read TGTGCCAGCAGCTTAAAAGGGGGCCAAGGGGAGAATGAGCAGTTCTTC. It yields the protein CASSLKGGQGENEQFF.

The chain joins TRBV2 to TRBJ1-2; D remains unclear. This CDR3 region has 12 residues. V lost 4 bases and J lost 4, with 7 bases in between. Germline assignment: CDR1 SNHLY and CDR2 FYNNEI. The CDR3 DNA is TGTGCCAGCAGTGGGGAGTCCTATGGCTACACCTTC. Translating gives CASSGESYGYTF.

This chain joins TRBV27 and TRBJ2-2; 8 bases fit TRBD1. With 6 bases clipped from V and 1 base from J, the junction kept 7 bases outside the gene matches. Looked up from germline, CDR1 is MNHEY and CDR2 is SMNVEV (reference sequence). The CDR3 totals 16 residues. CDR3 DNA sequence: TGTGCCAGCAGGACAGACAGGGGCGAGAACACCGGGGAGCTGTTTTTT. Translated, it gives CASRTDRGENTGELFF.

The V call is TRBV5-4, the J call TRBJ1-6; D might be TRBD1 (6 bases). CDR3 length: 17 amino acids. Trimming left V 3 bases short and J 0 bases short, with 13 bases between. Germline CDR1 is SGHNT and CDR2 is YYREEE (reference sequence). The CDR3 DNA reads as TGTGCCAGCAGCTCCGGACAGTTGAGCTCCTATAATTCACCCCTCCACTTT. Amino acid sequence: CASSSGQLSSYNSPLHF.

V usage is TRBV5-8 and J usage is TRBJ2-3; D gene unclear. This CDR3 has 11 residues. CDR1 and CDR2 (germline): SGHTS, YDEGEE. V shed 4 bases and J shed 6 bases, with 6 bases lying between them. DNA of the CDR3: TGTGCCAGCAGCCTAGTTGATACGCAGTATTTT. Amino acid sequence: CASSLVDTQYF. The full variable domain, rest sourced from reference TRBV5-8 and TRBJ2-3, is EAGVTQSPTHLIKTRGQQATLRCSPISGHTSVYWYQQALGLGLQFLLWYDEGEERNRGNFPPRFSGRQFPNYSSELNVNALELEDSALYLCASSLVDTQYFGPGTRLTVL.

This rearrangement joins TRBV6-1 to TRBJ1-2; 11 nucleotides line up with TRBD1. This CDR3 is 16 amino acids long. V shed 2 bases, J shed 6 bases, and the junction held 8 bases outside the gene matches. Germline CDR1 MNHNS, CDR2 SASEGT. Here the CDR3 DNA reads TGTGCCAGCAGTGAATATAGGAAGGGACAGGGGGATGGCTACACCTTC. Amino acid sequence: CASSEYRKGQGDGYTF.

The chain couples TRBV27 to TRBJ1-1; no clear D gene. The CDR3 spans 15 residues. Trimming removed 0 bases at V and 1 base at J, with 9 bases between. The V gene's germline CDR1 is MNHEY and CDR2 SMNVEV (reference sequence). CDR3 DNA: TGTGCCAGCAGTTTATCGGGTAGACAGAACACTGAAGCTTTCTTT. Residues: CASSLSGRQNTEAFF.

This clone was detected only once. The CDR3, as DNA: TGTGCCAGCAGCCGGACTAGCGGAGCCTACGAGCAGTACTTC. It specifies CASSRTSGAYEQYF. This chain links TRBV11-3 with TRBJ2-7; 10 bases are a match to TRBD2. This CDR3 comprises 14 residues. Per the germline V gene, CDR1 is SGHNT and CDR2 is YENEEA. Trimming cost V 5 bases and J 2 bases; bases outside gene matches: 3.

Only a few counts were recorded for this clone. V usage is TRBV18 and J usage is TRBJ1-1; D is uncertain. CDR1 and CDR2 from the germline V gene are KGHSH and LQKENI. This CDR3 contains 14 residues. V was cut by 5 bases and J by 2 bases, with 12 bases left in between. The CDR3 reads CASSSWQDNTEAFF. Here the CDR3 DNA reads TGTGCCAGCTCATCTTGGCAGGATAACACTGAAGCTTTCTTT.

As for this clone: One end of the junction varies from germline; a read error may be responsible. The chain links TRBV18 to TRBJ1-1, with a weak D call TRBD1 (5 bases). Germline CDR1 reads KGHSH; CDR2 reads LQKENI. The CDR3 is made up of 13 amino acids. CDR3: CASSPEGGTGCDF. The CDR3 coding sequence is TGTGCCAGCTCACCAGAGGGCGGGACCGGCTGTGACTTT.

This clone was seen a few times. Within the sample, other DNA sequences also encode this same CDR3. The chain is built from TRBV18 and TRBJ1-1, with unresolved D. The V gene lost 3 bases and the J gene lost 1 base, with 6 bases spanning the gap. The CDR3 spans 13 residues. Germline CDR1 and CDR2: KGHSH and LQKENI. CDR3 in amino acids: CASSPQKNTEAFF. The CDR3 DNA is TGTGCCAGCTCACCCCAAAAGAACACTGAAGCTTTCTTT.

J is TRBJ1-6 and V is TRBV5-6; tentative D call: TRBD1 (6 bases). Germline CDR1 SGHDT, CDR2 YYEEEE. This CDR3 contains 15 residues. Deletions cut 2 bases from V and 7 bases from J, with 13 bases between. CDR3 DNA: TGTGCCAGCAGCTTATTGGACAGAAAAAATTCACCCCTCCACTTT. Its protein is CASSLLDRKNSPLHF. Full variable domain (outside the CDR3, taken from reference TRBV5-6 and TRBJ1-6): DAGVTQSPTHLIKTRGQQVTLRCSPKSGHDTVSWYQQALGQGPQFIFQYYEEEERQRGNFPDRFSGHQFPNYSSELNVNALLLGDSALYLCASSLLDRKNSPLHFGNGTRLTVT.